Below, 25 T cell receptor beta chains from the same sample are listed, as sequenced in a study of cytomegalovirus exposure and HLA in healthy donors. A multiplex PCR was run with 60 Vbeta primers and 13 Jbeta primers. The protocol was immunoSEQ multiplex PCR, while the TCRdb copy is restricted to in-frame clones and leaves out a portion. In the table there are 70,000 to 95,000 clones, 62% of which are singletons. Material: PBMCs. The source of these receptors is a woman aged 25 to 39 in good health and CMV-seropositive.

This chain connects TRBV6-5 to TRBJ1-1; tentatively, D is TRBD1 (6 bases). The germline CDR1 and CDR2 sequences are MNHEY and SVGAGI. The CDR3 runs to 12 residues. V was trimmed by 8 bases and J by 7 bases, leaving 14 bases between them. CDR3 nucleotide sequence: TGTGCCAGCCACCGGGACAACTATGAAGCTTTCTTT. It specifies CASHRDNYEAFF.

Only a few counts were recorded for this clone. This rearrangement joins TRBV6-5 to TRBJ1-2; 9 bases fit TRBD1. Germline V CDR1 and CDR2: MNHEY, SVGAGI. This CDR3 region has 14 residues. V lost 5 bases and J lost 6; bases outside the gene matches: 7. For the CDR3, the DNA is TGTGCCAGCAGTAACTACGACAGGGGGGATGGCTACACCTTC. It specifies CASSNYDRGDGYTF.

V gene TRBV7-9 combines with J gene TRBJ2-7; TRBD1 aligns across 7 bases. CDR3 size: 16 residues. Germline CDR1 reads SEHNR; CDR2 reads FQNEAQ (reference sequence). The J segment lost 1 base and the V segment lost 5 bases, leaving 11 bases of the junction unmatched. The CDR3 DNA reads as TGTGCCAGCAGCCGGCTCGAGGGACAGCTATCCTACGAGCAGTACTTC. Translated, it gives CASSRLEGQLSYEQYF.

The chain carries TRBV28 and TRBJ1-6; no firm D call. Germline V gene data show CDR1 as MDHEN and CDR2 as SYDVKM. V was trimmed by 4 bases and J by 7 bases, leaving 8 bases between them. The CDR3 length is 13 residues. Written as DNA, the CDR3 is TGTGCCAGCAGTTCAGTACAAAATTCACCCCTCCACTTT. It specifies CASSSVQNSPLHF.

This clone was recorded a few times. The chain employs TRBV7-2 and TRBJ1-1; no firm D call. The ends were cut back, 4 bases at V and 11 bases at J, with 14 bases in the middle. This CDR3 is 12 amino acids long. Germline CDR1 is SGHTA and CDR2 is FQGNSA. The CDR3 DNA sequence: TGTGCCAGCAGCTCCCAGGAAAATTTCGCTTTCTTT. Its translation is CASSSQENFAFF.

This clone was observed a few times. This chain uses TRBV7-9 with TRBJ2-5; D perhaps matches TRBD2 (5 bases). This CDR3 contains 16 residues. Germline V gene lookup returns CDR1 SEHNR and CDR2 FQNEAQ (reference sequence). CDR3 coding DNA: TGTTCCACACCCGTCGGTACCAGCGGACCCTGGAAGACCCAGTACTTC. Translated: CSTPVGTSGPWKTQYF.

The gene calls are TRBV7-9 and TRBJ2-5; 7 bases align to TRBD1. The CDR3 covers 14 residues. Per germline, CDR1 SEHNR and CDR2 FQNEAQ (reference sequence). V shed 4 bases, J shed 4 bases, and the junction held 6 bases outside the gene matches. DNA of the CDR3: TGTGCCAGCAGCTGGCAGGGGGTCGGAGAGACCCAGTACTTC. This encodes CASSWQGVGETQYF.

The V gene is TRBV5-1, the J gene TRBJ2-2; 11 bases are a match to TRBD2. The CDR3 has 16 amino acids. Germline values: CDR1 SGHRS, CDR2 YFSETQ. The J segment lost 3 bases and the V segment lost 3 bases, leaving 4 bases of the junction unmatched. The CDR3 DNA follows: TGCGCCAGCAGCTATCGTAGCGGGGGGGACACCGGGGAGCTGTTTTTT. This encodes CASSYRSGGDTGELFF.

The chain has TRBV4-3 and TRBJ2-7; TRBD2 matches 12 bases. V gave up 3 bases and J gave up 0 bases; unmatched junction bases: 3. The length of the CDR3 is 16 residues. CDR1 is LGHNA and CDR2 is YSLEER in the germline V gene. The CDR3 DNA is TGCGCCAGCAGCCAGGAACTAGCGGGAGGCTCCTACGAGCAGTACTTC. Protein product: CASSQELAGGSYEQYF.

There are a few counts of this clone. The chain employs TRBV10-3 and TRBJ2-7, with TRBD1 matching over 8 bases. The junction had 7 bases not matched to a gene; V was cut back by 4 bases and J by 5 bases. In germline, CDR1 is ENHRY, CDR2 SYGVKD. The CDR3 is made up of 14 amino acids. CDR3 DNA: TGTGCCATCAGTGGGGGGACAGGCGAAAACGAGCAGTACTTC. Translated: CAISGGTGENEQYF.

The CDR3 here is CSVLLDSNYGYTF. CDR3 DNA: TGCAGCGTTCTACTGGACAGTAACTATGGCTACACCTTC. The rearrangement uses TRBV29-1 and TRBJ1-2; D possibly corresponds to TRBD1 (6 bases). Trimming removed 5 bases from V and 1 base from J, with 11 bases in between. Germline CDR1 and CDR2: SQVTM and ANQGSEA. The CDR3 is 13 residues long.

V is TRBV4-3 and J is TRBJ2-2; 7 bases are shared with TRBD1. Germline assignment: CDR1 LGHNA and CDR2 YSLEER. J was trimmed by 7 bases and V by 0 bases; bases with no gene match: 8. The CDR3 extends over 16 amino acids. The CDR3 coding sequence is TGCGCCAGCAGCCAAGAGAGGGGGCACACCAACGGGGAGCTGTTTTTT. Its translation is CASSQERGHTNGELFF.

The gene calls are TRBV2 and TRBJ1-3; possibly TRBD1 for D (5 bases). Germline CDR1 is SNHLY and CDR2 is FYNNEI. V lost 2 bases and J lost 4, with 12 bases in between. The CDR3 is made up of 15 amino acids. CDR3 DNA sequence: TGTGCCAGCAGTGAATGGGGGGGTTCCGGAAACACCATATATTTT. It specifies CASSEWGGSGNTIYF.

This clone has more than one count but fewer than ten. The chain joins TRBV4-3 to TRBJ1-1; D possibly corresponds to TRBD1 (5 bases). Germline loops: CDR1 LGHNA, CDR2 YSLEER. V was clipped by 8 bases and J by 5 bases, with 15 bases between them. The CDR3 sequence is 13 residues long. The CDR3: CASGNSKGTEAFF. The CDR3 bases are TGCGCCAGCGGGAACAGTAAGGGGACTGAAGCTTTCTTT.

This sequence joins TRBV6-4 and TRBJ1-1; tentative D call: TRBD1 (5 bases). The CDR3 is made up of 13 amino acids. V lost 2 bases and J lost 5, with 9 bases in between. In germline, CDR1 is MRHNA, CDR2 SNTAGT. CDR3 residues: CASSDAGGTEAFF. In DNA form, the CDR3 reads TGTGCCAGCAGTGACGCGGGGGGAACTGAAGCTTTCTTT.

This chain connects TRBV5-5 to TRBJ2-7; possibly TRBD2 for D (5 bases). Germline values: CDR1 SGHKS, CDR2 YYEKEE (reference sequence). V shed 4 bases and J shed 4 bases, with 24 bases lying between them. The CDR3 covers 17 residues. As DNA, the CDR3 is TGTGCCAGCAGCCGAGGACCACAGATAGCGCCACCTTACGAGCAGTACTTC. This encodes CASSRGPQIAPPYEQYF.

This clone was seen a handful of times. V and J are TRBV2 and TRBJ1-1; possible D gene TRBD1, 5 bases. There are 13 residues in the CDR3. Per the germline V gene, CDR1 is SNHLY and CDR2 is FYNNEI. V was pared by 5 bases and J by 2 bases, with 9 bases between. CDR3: CASSRDSNTEAFF. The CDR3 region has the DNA TGTGCCAGCAGTCGGGACTCCAACACTGAAGCTTTCTTT.

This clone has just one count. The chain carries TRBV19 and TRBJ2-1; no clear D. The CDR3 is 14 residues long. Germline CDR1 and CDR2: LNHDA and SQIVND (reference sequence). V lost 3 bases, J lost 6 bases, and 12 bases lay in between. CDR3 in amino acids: CASSMWQAANEQFF. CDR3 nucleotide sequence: TGTGCCAGTAGTATGTGGCAGGCCGCCAATGAGCAGTTCTTC.

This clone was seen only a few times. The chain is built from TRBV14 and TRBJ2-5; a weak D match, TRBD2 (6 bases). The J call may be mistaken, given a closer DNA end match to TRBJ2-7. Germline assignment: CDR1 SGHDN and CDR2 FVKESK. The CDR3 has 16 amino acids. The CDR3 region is CASSQDGGAWGDEQYF. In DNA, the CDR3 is TGTGCCAGCAGCCAAGACGGCGGGGCCTGGGGCGACGAGCAGTACTTC.

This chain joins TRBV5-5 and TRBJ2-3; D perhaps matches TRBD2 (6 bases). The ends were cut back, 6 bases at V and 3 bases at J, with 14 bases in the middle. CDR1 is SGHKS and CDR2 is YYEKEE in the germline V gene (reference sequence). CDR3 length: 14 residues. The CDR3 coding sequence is TGTGCCAGCACCCTGACTAGTTCGACAGATACGCAGTATTTT. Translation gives CASTLTSSTDTQYF.

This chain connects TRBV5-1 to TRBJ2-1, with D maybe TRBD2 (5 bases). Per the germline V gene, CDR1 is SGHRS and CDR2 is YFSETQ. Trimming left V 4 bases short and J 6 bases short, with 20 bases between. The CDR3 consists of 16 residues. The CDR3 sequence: CASSRIPRAEGNEQFF. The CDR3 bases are TGCGCCAGCAGCCGCATCCCCCGGGCCGAGGGCAATGAGCAGTTCTTC.

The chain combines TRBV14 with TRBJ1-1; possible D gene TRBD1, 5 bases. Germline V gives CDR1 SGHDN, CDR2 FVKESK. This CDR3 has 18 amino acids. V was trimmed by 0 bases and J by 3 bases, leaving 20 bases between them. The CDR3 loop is CASSQDITGSVWYTEAFF. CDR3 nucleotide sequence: TGTGCCAGCAGCCAAGATATTACAGGTTCAGTGTGGTACACTGAAGCTTTCTTT.

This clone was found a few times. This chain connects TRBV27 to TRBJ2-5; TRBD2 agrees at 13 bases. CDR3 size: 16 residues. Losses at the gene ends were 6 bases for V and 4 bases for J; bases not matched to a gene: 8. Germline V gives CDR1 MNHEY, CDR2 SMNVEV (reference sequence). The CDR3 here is CASSPTSGGAGETQYF. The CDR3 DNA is TGTGCCAGCAGCCCTACTAGCGGGGGGGCGGGAGAGACCCAGTACTTC.

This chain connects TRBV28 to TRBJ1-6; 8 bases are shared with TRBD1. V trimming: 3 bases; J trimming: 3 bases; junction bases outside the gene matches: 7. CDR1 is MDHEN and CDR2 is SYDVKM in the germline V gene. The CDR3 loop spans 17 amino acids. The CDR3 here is CASSLGDRGSYNSPLHF. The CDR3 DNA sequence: TGTGCCAGCAGTTTGGGTGACAGGGGAAGCTATAATTCACCCCTCCACTTT. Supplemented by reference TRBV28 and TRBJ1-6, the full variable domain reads DVKVTQSSRYLVKRTGEKVFLECVQDMDHENMFWYRQDPGLGLRLIYFSYDVKMKEKGDIPEGYSVSREKKERFSLILESASTNQTSMYLCASSLGDRGSYNSPLHFGNGTRLTVT.

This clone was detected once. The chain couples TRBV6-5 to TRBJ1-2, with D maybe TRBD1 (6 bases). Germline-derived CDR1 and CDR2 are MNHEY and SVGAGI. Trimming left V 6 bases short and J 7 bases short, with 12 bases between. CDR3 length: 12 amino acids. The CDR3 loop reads CASRTGTCGYTF. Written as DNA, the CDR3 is TGTGCCAGCAGAACAGGGACCTGTGGCTACACCTTC.